These T cell receptor beta chains were read from a single sample in a study of identical twins. From the 5' RACE reads, TCRdb called clonotypes with MiXCR, one entry per CDR3 protein. The table shows hundreds of thousands of distinct CDR3 sequences, with approximately 6% occurring only once. Sequencing was done on a sample of naive T cells sorted from blood. All receptors derive from a man aged 18 to 29 in good health. The CDR3 runs from the conserved cysteine through the conserved F or W. The order of the fields is D gene, V gene, J gene, CDR3 protein. A D gene is named only where the DNA matches it firmly.

TRBD2	TRBV3-1	TRBJ2-1	CASSQERTSGTGHEQFF
.	TRBV12-3/TRBV12-4	TRBJ2-5	CASSLAQGETQYF
.	TRBV29-1	TRBJ1-4	CSVVSYRQGIEKLFF
TRBD1	TRBV7-2	TRBJ2-7	CASSLSSDRGYEQYF
TRBD2	TRBV2	TRBJ2-1	CASKLAGNEQFF
.	TRBV20-1	TRBJ1-1	CSAFPAAFF
TRBD2	TRBV5-1	TRBJ2-1	CASSRTSAGSEQFF
.	TRBV21-1	TRBJ1-5	CASSKEGASGQDNQPQHF
.	TRBV20-1	TRBJ2-1	CSARDPSMGNEQFF
.	TRBV7-6	TRBJ2-5	CASSITGGQETQYF
.	TRBV6-5	TRBJ1-1	CASVRAALNTEAFF
TRBD2	TRBV7-2	TRBJ2-1	CASSLAGRGLSSGRRYNEQFF
TRBD1	TRBV12-3/TRBV12-4	TRBJ1-1	CASDRGRTEAFF
TRBD2	TRBV11-1	TRBJ2-2	CASSSPPTSGRAANTGELFF
.	TRBV5-1	TRBJ2-7	CASSLAGAEQYF
TRBD2	TRBV30	TRBJ2-7	CAWLAGSYEQYF
.	TRBV15	TRBJ1-6	CATSRGSDSPLHF
TRBD1	TRBV24-1	TRBJ2-1	CATGQENNEQFF
.	TRBV9	TRBJ2-3	CASSVSPRDTDTQYF
TRBD2	TRBV29-1	TRBJ2-1	CSVGGIAGFYDEQFF
TRBD1	TRBV20-1	TRBJ1-1	CSARGLDRGNTEAFF
TRBD2	TRBV7-8	TRBJ2-5	CASSSPGLAGAVQETQYF
.	TRBV5-1	TRBJ2-7	CASRTSGAHYEQYF
.	TRBV9	TRBJ1-5	CASSVGGEYGNQPQHF
.	TRBV27	TRBJ2-3	CASSDPDTQYF
.	TRBV15	TRBJ2-2	CATNSRKGLNTGELFF
.	TRBV12-3/TRBV12-4	TRBJ1-1	CASSSLRVNTEAFF
.	TRBV7-8	TRBJ2-3	CASSSQRATDTQYF
TRBD1	TRBV7-6	TRBJ2-1	CASSLVIGRGIHNEQFF
TRBD2	TRBV7-7	TRBJ2-3	CASSFGSGLIEGDTQYF
.	TRBV20-1	TRBJ2-1	CSALPSSYNEQFF
.	TRBV15	TRBJ2-7	CATSRDGSLSYEQYF
TRBD2	TRBV12-3/TRBV12-4	TRBJ2-1	CASRIAGWDSYNEQFF
TRBD2	TRBV3-1	TRBJ2-3	CASSQDSRVSGKTDTQYF
.	TRBV12-3/TRBV12-4	TRBJ2-2	CASSHSGLNTGELFF
.	TRBV7-7	TRBJ2-1	CASSLGPQDEQFF
TRBD2	TRBV25-1	TRBJ2-2	CASSESGVGGPTGELFF
TRBD2	TRBV5-1	TRBJ2-5	CASSQGTSAFQETQYF
TRBD1	TRBV29-1	TRBJ2-1	CSVVWDSLGNEQFF
.	TRBV29-1	TRBJ2-3	CSSKGVYTDTQYF
.	TRBV12-3/TRBV12-4	TRBJ1-1	CASSSPRGQGRNTEAFF
TRBD2	TRBV20-1	TRBJ2-5	CSARELMPGLARQETQYF
.	TRBV29-1	TRBJ2-3	CSLGAYGTDTQYF
.	TRBV6-6	TRBJ1-5	CASSPLPNQPQHF
.	TRBV12-3/TRBV12-4	TRBJ1-1	CASSPLGGAEAFF
.	TRBV6-2/TRBV6-3	TRBJ2-7	CASSYIIEAAEQYF
.	TRBV27	TRBJ1-2	CASSFNGVGEYGYTF
.	TRBV28	TRBJ2-5	CASSTPGTLYQETQYF
TRBD1	TRBV11-1	TRBJ2-4	CASSSPGQLQPSPKNIQYF
.	TRBV7-9	TRBJ2-7	CASSLESAGNYEQYF
.	TRBV9	TRBJ1-2	CASSVGPQGYTF
.	TRBV3-1	TRBJ2-3	CASSPFARITDTQYF
.	TRBV2	TRBJ2-1	CASPDGVTEQFF
.	TRBV29-1	TRBJ2-5	CSVEVPEGATQYF
TRBD2	TRBV7-9	TRBJ2-2	CASSPGTSFLNTGELFF
.	TRBV5-1	TRBJ1-2	CASSVGTGSLPYGYTF
.	TRBV7-2	TRBJ1-1	CASSLEMAKTEAFF